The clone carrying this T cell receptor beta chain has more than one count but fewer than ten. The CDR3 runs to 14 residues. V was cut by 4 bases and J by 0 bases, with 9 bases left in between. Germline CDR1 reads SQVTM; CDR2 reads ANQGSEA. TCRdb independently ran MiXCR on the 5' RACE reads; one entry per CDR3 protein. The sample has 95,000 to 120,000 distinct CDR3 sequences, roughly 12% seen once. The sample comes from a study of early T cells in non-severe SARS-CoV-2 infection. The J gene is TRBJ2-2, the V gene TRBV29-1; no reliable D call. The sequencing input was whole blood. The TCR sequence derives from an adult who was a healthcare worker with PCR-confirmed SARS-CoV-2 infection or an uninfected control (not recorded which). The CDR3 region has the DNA TGCAGCGTTGTAGGATATGCGAACACCGGGGAGCTGTTTTTT. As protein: CSVVGYANTGELFF.